This is a list of T cell receptor beta chains from one sample in a study of early T cells in non-severe SARS-CoV-2 infection. TCRdb redid the calling of the 5' RACE reads with MiXCR, one entry per CDR3 protein. Of some 46,000 distinct CDR3 sequences listed, roughly 9.3% are singletons. Sequenced material: whole blood. These receptors all stem from an adult who was a healthcare worker with PCR-confirmed SARS-CoV-2 infection or an uninfected control (not recorded which). The conserved cysteine and the conserved F or W are not part of the CDR3 here. Fields, in order: J gene, V gene, CDR3 protein.

J: TRBJ1-1
V: TRBV5-4
CDR3: ASSLEGMLTEAF

J: TRBJ2-1
V: TRBV6-5
CDR3: ASRRQSAGNEQF

J: TRBJ2-1
V: TRBV12-3/TRBV12-4
CDR3: ASSSWTSRGYNEQF

J: TRBJ1-2
V: TRBV4-1
CDR3: ASSQARGLLTFYGYT

J: TRBJ2-1
V: TRBV28
CDR3: ASSFSDSNEQF

J: TRBJ1-1
V: TRBV7-2
CDR3: ASSLARGNTEAF

J: TRBJ2-7
V: TRBV12-3/TRBV12-4
CDR3: ASSLRTSGSYEQY

J: TRBJ1-1
V: TRBV30
CDR3: AWSFLRDAF

J: TRBJ2-7
V: TRBV3-1
CDR3: ASRRSGSITYEQY

J: TRBJ2-1
V: TRBV5-1
CDR3: ASSLVPGSGGYNEQF

J: TRBJ2-1
V: TRBV7-2
CDR3: ASSPSGSGGYNEQF

J: TRBJ2-5
V: TRBV9
CDR3: ASSVAPEGVETQY

J: TRBJ1-3
V: TRBV10-3
CDR3: AIRPGDSSGNTIY

J: TRBJ2-3
V: TRBV7-2
CDR3: ASSLVGRTDTQY

J: TRBJ2-1
V: TRBV28
CDR3: ASRKGGEQF

J: TRBJ2-3
V: TRBV10-2
CDR3: ASSTLFLATDTQY

J: TRBJ2-7
V: TRBV12-3/TRBV12-4
CDR3: ASSSGTGGVGQY

J: TRBJ1-6
V: TRBV6-2/TRBV6-3
CDR3: ASSYGISPLH

J: TRBJ2-5
V: TRBV6-2/TRBV6-3
CDR3: ASSYHTLTEETQY

J: TRBJ2-7
V: TRBV20-1
CDR3: SAAGGGGNEQY

J: TRBJ2-3
V: TRBV4-2
CDR3: ASSQDPPDTQY

J: TRBJ1-1
V: TRBV12-3/TRBV12-4
CDR3: ASRSTGGIREAF